A single sample gave rise to the 26 T cell receptor beta chains below, sequenced in a study of monozygotic twins with inflammatory bowel disease. TCRdb reworked the 5' RACE reads into one entry per CDR3 protein, no DNA. Recorded for this sample: nearly 450,000 distinct CDR3 sequences. The sample taken for sequencing was blood. The source is a human donor with ulcerative colitis or Crohn's disease, or a healthy co-twin of an affected twin (not recorded which).

The chain carries TRBV19 and TRBJ1-5; checking the TCRdb D call of TRBD1 is not possible without DNA. The CDR3 is made up of 16 amino acids. Germline loops: CDR1 LNHDA, CDR2 SQIVND (reference sequence). This CDR3 is CASSILDRGRGQPQHF.

This CDR3 is CSAIGGGDYEQYF. The genes are TRBV20-1 and TRBJ2-7; TCRdb reports TRBD1, a call that lacks DNA to check it against. The germline V gene has CDR1 DFQATT and CDR2 SNEGSKA (reference sequence). CDR3 length: 13 amino acids.

This chain uses TRBV14 with TRBJ2-3; TCRdb picks TRBD2, but there is no DNA to check that call. Germline CDR1 and CDR2: SGHDN and FVKESK. CDR3 length equals 15 residues. The CDR3 sequence is CASSRAEYSTDTQYF.

This chain joins TRBV20-1 and TRBJ2-3. The CDR3 spans 15 residues. Germline V gene sequence: CDR1 DFQATT, CDR2 SNEGSKA (reference sequence). This CDR3 reads CSARDTSGSTDTQYF.

CDR3 in amino acids: CATGGYYEQYF. The chain couples TRBV19 to TRBJ2-7; there is no DNA to check the TCRdb D call of TRBD2. CDR1 LNHDA and CDR2 SQIVND come from the germline V gene (reference sequence). CDR3 length: 11 amino acids.

The chain recombines TRBV7-2 with TRBJ2-1; checking the TCRdb D call of TRBD1 is not possible without DNA. This CDR3 has 17 residues. Germline lookup yields CDR1 SGHTA and CDR2 FQGNSA. The CDR3 protein is CASSLLNPGIPGNEQFF.

The chain has TRBV3-1 and TRBJ2-1. Germline V gene lookup returns CDR1 LGHDT and CDR2 YNNKEL (reference sequence). This CDR3 spans 14 amino acids. CDR3 sequence: CASSQLGIVDEQFF.

The chain uses TRBV6-2 or TRBV6-3 and TRBJ2-1; TCRdb returns TRBD2, unconfirmable since there is no DNA. Germline CDR1 is MNHEY and CDR2 is SVGEGT. The CDR3 has 16 residues. The CDR3 is CASSRGRGLGWNEQFF.

The V gene is TRBV5-1, the J gene TRBJ2-3; TCRdb gives TRBD1 as the D gene, but with no DNA this cannot be confirmed. Germline CDR1 is SGHRS and CDR2 is YFSETQ. The CDR3 runs to 15 residues. CDR3 in amino acids: CASSLPSGGRDTQYF.

V and J are TRBV28 and TRBJ1-3; lacking DNA, the TRBD1 call made by TCRdb goes unchecked. This CDR3 comprises 15 residues. Germline V CDR1 and CDR2: MDHEN, SYDVKM. The CDR3 here is CASSYPGDSGNTIYF.

V gene TRBV4-1 combines with J gene TRBJ2-7; TCRdb gives TRBD2 as the D gene, but with no DNA this cannot be confirmed. From germline, CDR1 is MGHRA and CDR2 YSYEKL. This CDR3 has 16 residues. The CDR3 region is CASSQGALAGAYEQYF.

J is TRBJ2-6 and V is TRBV15; TCRdb's D call, TRBD1, is unchecked because there is no DNA. CDR3 size: 15 residues. From germline, CDR1 is LNHNV and CDR2 YYDKDF (reference sequence). The CDR3 protein is CATSRDRGRANVLTF.

J is TRBJ2-5 and V is TRBV7-9; as DNA is missing, the TRBD1 call by TCRdb cannot be tested. Germline V gene sequence: CDR1 SEHNR, CDR2 FQNEAQ (reference sequence). CDR3 length equals 14 residues. The CDR3 region is CASSSWDNQETQYF.

The chain couples TRBV10-3 to TRBJ2-1; TCRdb reports TRBD2, a call that lacks DNA to check it against. The CDR3 runs to 15 residues. From germline, CDR1 is ENHRY and CDR2 SYGVKD. CDR3 protein: CAISAGVAGGNEQFF.

The chain links TRBV2 to TRBJ2-2. CDR3 length equals 13 residues. The germline CDR1 and CDR2 sequences are SNHLY and FYNNEI. This chain's CDR3 is CASKIWDGGELFF. Full variable domain (rest looked up from reference TRBV2 and TRBJ2-2): EPEVTQTPSHQVTQMGQEVILRCVPISNHLYFYWYRQILGQKVEFLVSFYNNEISEKSEIFDDQFSVERPDGSNFTLKIRSTKLEDSAMYFCASKIWDGGELFFGEGSRLTVL.

This chain connects TRBV10-3 to TRBJ2-5; TCRdb proposes TRBD2, but this gene call is untestable without DNA. The CDR3 has 14 residues. Per the germline V gene, CDR1 is ENHRY and CDR2 is SYGVKD. CDR3 sequence: CAISEGLAKETQYF.

V is TRBV7-2 and J is TRBJ2-1; no DNA is available, so the TRBD2 call from TCRdb remains unchecked. This CDR3 comprises 15 residues. The germline V gene has CDR1 SGHTA and CDR2 FQGNSA. This chain's CDR3 is CASSSRSGGANEQFF.

The V and J genes are TRBV6-5 and TRBJ2-5; with no DNA, the TCRdb D assignment of TRBD1 cannot be verified. The CDR3 totals 15 residues. Germline V CDR1 and CDR2: MNHEY, SVGAGI. The CDR3 sequence is CASSWIMTGQETQYF.

V gene TRBV12-5 combines with J gene TRBJ2-7; TCRdb's D call, TRBD2, is unchecked because there is no DNA. CDR1 LGHNT and CDR2 FRNRAP come from the germline V gene. CDR3 length equals 13 residues. This CDR3 is CASGLFGGNEQYF.

The chain joins TRBV12-5 to TRBJ1-1; TCRdb lists TRBD1, though no DNA is available to test this call. CDR1 LGHNT and CDR2 FRNRAP come from the germline V gene. This CDR3 has 15 residues. CDR3 sequence reads: CASGNAATGEAEAFF.

The rearrangement joins TRBV2 to TRBJ2-3; TCRdb's D call of TRBD1 is untestable without DNA. Per germline, CDR1 SNHLY and CDR2 FYNNEI. The CDR3 is 15 amino acids. The CDR3: CASSARAVPGDTQYF.

V and J are TRBV6-1 and TRBJ2-1; TCRdb's D call, TRBD1, is unchecked because there is no DNA. The CDR3 sequence is 13 residues long. Germline V CDR1 and CDR2: MNHNS, SASEGT. The CDR3 is CALTASRLNEQFF.

V gene TRBV19 combines with J gene TRBJ2-1; the D gene TCRdb calls, TRBD2, cannot be checked with no DNA. The CDR3 extends over 15 amino acids. Germline loops: CDR1 LNHDA, CDR2 SQIVND (reference sequence). This chain's CDR3 is CASSIVSGVYNEQFF.

The rearrangement uses TRBV20-1 and TRBJ1-1. From germline, CDR1 is DFQATT and CDR2 SNEGSKA (reference sequence). CDR3 size: 16 residues. Here the CDR3 reads CSAPSGSRALGTEAFF.

The CDR3 reads CSVELNPREQYF. The V and J genes are TRBV29-1 and TRBJ2-7. CDR1 and CDR2 from the germline V gene are SQVTM and ANQGSEA. This CDR3 region has 12 residues.

This chain links TRBV7-6 with TRBJ1-1. The germline gives CDR1 SGHVS, CDR2 FNYEAQ. The CDR3 runs to 13 residues. CDR3 residues: CASSFVERAEAFF.